The 26 T cell receptor beta chains below all came from one sample that was sequenced in a study of shared clonotypes between healthy human individuals. TCRdb's table, derived via immunoSEQ multiplex PCR, lists solely in-frame clones and lacks some. The table has 800,000 to 1,200,000 clones, 75% to 80% seen once. Sequencing used memory CD4+ T cells from PBMCs. The subset: CD45RA-negative fraction. The receptors derive from a man younger than 35 in good health. Some clones in this sample may be carry-over from other donors' samples.

The chain is built from TRBV28 and TRBJ2-3, with D hard to call. Trimming took 10 bases from V and 0 from J, leaving 5 bases between them. The CDR3 is 11 amino acids. CDR1 MDHEN and CDR2 SYDVKM come from the germline V gene. CDR3 amino acids: CAISSTDTQYF. For the CDR3, the DNA is TGTGCCATCTCAAGCACAGATACGCAGTATTTT.

This clone occurred many times. This chain uses TRBV10-3 with TRBJ1-2; the D is unclear. This CDR3 region has 12 residues. Germline-derived CDR1 and CDR2 are ENHRY and SYGVKD. V shed 0 bases and J shed 12 bases, with 11 bases lying between them. The CDR3 bases are TGTGCCATCAGTGAGTCGATAGGCCGGGACACCTTC. Residues: CAISESIGRDTF.

J is TRBJ1-5 and V is TRBV7-2, with D uncertain. Trimming took off 2 bases at V and 0 bases at J, with 17 bases between the two ends. Germline loops: CDR1 SGHTA, CDR2 FQGNSA. The CDR3 runs 18 residues. The CDR3 region is CASSLRGYGAYSNQPQHF. In DNA form, the CDR3 reads TGTGCCAGCAGCTTACGTGGGTACGGAGCATATAGCAATCAGCCCCAGCATTTT.

This clone was counted a few times. The chain employs TRBV25-1 and TRBJ1-4; 9 bases are shared with TRBD1. The J segment lost 8 bases and the V segment lost 6 bases, leaving 7 bases of the junction unmatched. Germline V gene data show CDR1 as MGHDK and CDR2 as SYGVNS. There are 14 residues in the CDR3. The CDR3 loop reads CASSVQGAGEKLFF. In DNA, the CDR3 is TGTGCCAGCAGCGTACAGGGGGCAGGAGAAAAACTGTTTTTT.

This clone was seen at least ten times. Its ends do not fully match the called genes, so a read error is possible. The genes are TRBV30 and TRBJ1-6; no clear D. CDR1 is GTSNPN, CDR2 SVGIG, per germline (reference sequence). The CDR3 spans 11 residues. The DNA for the CDR3 is TGTGCCTGGATGTCGCCTTCAACCCTCCACTTT. Translating it yields CAWMSPSTLHF.

The rearrangement links TRBV11-3 to TRBJ1-4; 8 bases match TRBD1. The CDR3 length is 17 residues. The V and J ends lost 3 bases and 7 bases, in that order; junction bases with no gene match: 13. Germline V gene lookup returns CDR1 SGHNT and CDR2 YENEEA. This chain's CDR3 is CASSFSRGREAREKLFF. CDR3 bases: TGTGCCAGCAGCTTCAGCAGGGGGCGCGAGGCTCGTGAAAAACTGTTTTTT. The full variable domain, its missing parts supplied by reference TRBV11-3 and TRBJ1-4, is EAGVVQSPRYKIIEKKQPVAFWCNPISGHNTLYWYLQNLGQGPELLIRYENEEAVDDSQLPKDRFSAERLKGVDSTLKIQPAELGDSAVYLCASSFSRGREAREKLFFGSGTQLSVL.

The rearrangement uses TRBV10-1 and TRBJ2-1, with D perhaps matching TRBD1 (6 bases). Germline V gene lookup returns CDR1 WNHNN and CDR2 SYGVQD (reference sequence). Between the trimmed V and J ends, which lost 10 bases and 9 bases, there was a span of 22 bases. The CDR3 is 14 residues long. The CDR3 region has the DNA TGCGCCAACATACAGGGCCTGCCTATAGTTGAGCAGTTCTTC. It codes for CANIQGLPIVEQFF.

In DNA form, the CDR3 reads TGTGCCAGCAGTGACCCGACAGGGTTCAATGAAAAACTGTTTTTT. Translated, it gives CASSDPTGFNEKLFF. The chain couples TRBV2 to TRBJ1-4, with 7 bases that match TRBD1. The CDR3 is made up of 15 amino acids. Germline trimming cut 3 bases from V and 5 bases from J; bases unmatched to any gene: 6. Germline-derived CDR1 and CDR2 are SNHLY and FYNNEI.

The CDR3 spells CASSLVSREYEQYF. For the CDR3, the DNA is TGCGCCAGCAGCCTAGTCTCACGGGAGTACGAGCAGTACTTC. The chain combines TRBV5-1 with TRBJ2-7, with a tentative D call TRBD2 (6 bases). Germline V gene data show CDR1 as SGHRS and CDR2 as YFSETQ. CDR3 length: 14 residues. V lost 4 bases and J lost 4, with 15 bases in between.

The chain is built from TRBV5-4 and TRBJ1-1; possibly TRBD1 for D (5 bases). The CDR3 is made up of 13 amino acids. CDR1 is SGHNT, CDR2 YYREEE, per germline (reference sequence). Trimming left V 1 base short and J 7 bases short, with 11 bases between. CDR3 residues: CASSLMGGSEAFF. CDR3 coding DNA: TGTGCCAGCAGCTTGATGGGGGGGAGTGAAGCTTTCTTT.

The chain couples TRBV5-1 to TRBJ1-3; maybe TRBD1 (5 bases). The V and J ends lost 0 bases and 2 bases respectively, with 9 bases between them. Germline CDR1 reads SGHRS; CDR2 reads YFSETQ. The CDR3 extends over 15 amino acids. For the CDR3, the DNA is TGCGCCAGCAGCTTGGAGGGGTATCCTGGAAACACCATATATTTT. Its translation is CASSLEGYPGNTIYF. The whole variable domain, filled in from reference TRBV5-1 and TRBJ1-3, reads KAGVTQTPRYLIKTRGQQVTLSCSPISGHRSVSWYQQTPGQGLQFLFEYFSETQRNKGNFPGRFSGRQFSNSRSEMNVSTLELGDSALYLCASSLEGYPGNTIYFGEGSWLTVV.

The chain links TRBV25-1 to TRBJ1-3; TRBD1 is a possible D gene (5 bases). Germline assignment: CDR1 MGHDK and CDR2 SYGVNS. V dropped 1 base and J dropped 0 bases, with 10 bases sitting between them. This CDR3 region has 16 residues. This CDR3 is CASSESDGGSGNTIYF. Written as DNA, the CDR3 is TGTGCCAGCAGTGAATCGGACGGGGGCTCTGGAAACACCATATATTTT.

This chain links TRBV2 with TRBJ2-1; D might be TRBD2 (6 bases). V was clipped by 2 bases and J by 5 bases, with 10 bases between them. Looked up from germline, CDR1 is SNHLY and CDR2 is FYNNEI. The CDR3 totals 14 residues. The CDR3 DNA is TGTGCCAGCAGTGAATTGCGGGGCCACAATGAGCAGTTCTTC. This sequence encodes CASSELRGHNEQFF.

The chain links TRBV4-2 to TRBJ1-3; D is ambiguous. Germline V gene lookup returns CDR1 LGHNA and CDR2 YNFKEQ. This CDR3 has 17 residues. Trimming removed 0 bases from V and 3 bases from J, with 15 bases in between. As DNA, the CDR3 is TGTGCCAGCAGCCAAGATCTCGTCTCGGGTGTTGGAAACACCATATATTTT. Protein sequence: CASSQDLVSGVGNTIYF.

V gene TRBV7-7 combines with J gene TRBJ2-2; the D gene is possibly TRBD2 (5 bases). The CDR3 loop spans 16 amino acids. Germline V gene data show CDR1 as SSHAT and CDR2 as FNYEAQ (reference sequence). The V end lost 4 bases, the J end lost 6 bases, and 18 bases lay between the germline ends. CDR3 bases: TGTGCCAGCAGCTCAACCGGGCCGCTAGCCTCCGGGGAGCTGTTTTTT. Encoded protein: CASSSTGPLASGELFF.

This chain links TRBV5-1 with TRBJ2-3, with 8 bases that match TRBD1. V lost 0 bases and J lost 9; bases outside the gene matches: 3. This CDR3 comprises 13 residues. CDR1 SGHRS and CDR2 YFSETQ come from the germline V gene. The CDR3 DNA reads as TGCGCCAGCAGCTTGGAGGGACAGGAGACGCAGTATTTT. Residues: CASSLEGQETQYF.

This clone has only one observation. The chain joins TRBV30 to TRBJ1-4; perhaps TRBD1 as D (6 bases). V was cut by 2 bases and J by 3 bases, with 13 bases left in between. The germline CDR1 and CDR2 sequences are GTSNPN and SVGIG (reference sequence). The CDR3 has 15 residues. CDR3 sequence (DNA): TGTGCCTGGAGTCCCAGGGGCGCAGCTAATGAAAAACTGTTTTTT. Translation gives CAWSPRGAANEKLFF. The complete variable domain, with remaining parts taken from reference TRBV30 and TRBJ1-4, reads SQTIHQWPATLVQPVGSPLSLECTVEGTSNPNLYWYRQAAGRGLQLLFYSVGIGQISSEVPQNLSASRPQDRQFILSSKKLLLSDSGFYLCAWSPRGAANEKLFFGSGTQLSVL.

CDR3 residues: CASSPPNQPQHF. DNA for the CDR3: TGTGCCAGCAGCCCCCCTAATCAGCCCCAGCATTTT. The chain joins TRBV11-2 to TRBJ1-5; D gene unclear. Looked up from germline, CDR1 is SGHAT and CDR2 is FQNNGV. Trimming shortened V by 5 bases and J by 4 bases, and 6 bases separated the two germline ends. The CDR3 has 12 amino acids.

This chain links TRBV5-1 with TRBJ2-3; either TRBD1 or TRBD2 may fit D (6 bases each). Germline CDR1 and CDR2: SGHRS and YFSETQ. The CDR3 contains 15 residues. Trimming shortened V by 5 bases and J by 0 bases, and 13 bases separated the two germline ends. Written as DNA, the CDR3 is TGCGCCAGCAGGGGGGGCTTCACTAGCACAGATACGCAGTATTTT. Protein product: CASRGGFTSTDTQYF.

The chain has TRBV29-1 and TRBJ2-4; the D is unclear. Germline V CDR1 and CDR2: SQVTM, ANQGSEA. This CDR3 contains 15 residues. With 0 bases removed from V and 1 base from J, the gap between germline ends came to 10 bases. The CDR3 protein is CSVEEGRSAKNIQYF. The DNA for the CDR3 is TGCAGCGTTGAAGAAGGTCGGTCCGCCAAAAACATTCAGTACTTC.

The rearrangement joins TRBV10-3 to TRBJ2-3, with D tentatively TRBD1 (5 bases). Looked up from germline, CDR1 is ENHRY and CDR2 is SYGVKD. V shed 6 bases and J shed 5 bases, with 12 bases lying between them. The CDR3 covers 13 residues. In DNA form, the CDR3 reads TGTGCCATCAGCGGGCTTCAGGGAGATACGCAGTATTTT. This encodes CAISGLQGDTQYF.

The chain is built from TRBV7-2 and TRBJ1-2; 10 bases line up with TRBD1. The CDR3 is 15 amino acids. Germline V gene data show CDR1 as SGHTA and CDR2 as FQGNSA. V lost 5 bases and J lost 4; bases outside the gene matches: 7. The CDR3 DNA is TGTGCCAGCAGCGCCCGGACAGGGGGGTCCTATGGCTACACCTTC. It translates to CASSARTGGSYGYTF.

The chain combines TRBV30 with TRBJ1-5; D perhaps matches TRBD1 (6 bases). The V gene's germline CDR1 is GTSNPN and CDR2 SVGIG (reference sequence). The CDR3 is 14 amino acids. Deletions cut 5 bases from V and 7 bases from J, with 18 bases between. CDR3: CAWGLGGGDQPQHF. The CDR3 coding sequence is TGTGCCTGGGGCCTTGGAGGGGGGGACCAGCCCCAGCATTTT.

The chain is built from TRBV7-2 and TRBJ2-7; D may match TRBD1 or TRBD2 (5 bases each). Germline V gives CDR1 SGHTA, CDR2 FQGNSA. V was cut by 5 bases and J by 7 bases, with 27 bases left in between. The CDR3 is 17 residues long. Here the CDR3 reads CASSLYSGPISRVEQYF. The CDR3 DNA follows: TGTGCCAGCAGCCTATACTCGGGACCGATCAGCCGGGTGGAGCAGTACTTC.

The gene calls are TRBV11-3 and TRBJ1-3; unclear D gene. In germline, CDR1 is SGHNT, CDR2 YENEEA. This CDR3 has 13 residues. V shed 0 bases and J shed 1 base, with 1 base lying between them. CDR3 in amino acids: CASSLESGNTIYF. The CDR3 nucleotides are TGTGCCAGCAGCTTAGAGTCTGGAAACACCATATATTTT.

CDR3 nucleotides: TGTGCCAGCAGCCGGCAAGGGACTGCCTCCTACAATGAGCAGTTCTTC. Amino acid sequence: CASSRQGTASYNEQFF. The rearrangement uses TRBV9 and TRBJ2-1; possibly TRBD2 for D (6 bases). This CDR3 contains 16 residues. Deletions cut 4 bases from V and 0 bases from J, with 14 bases between. Germline V gene lookup returns CDR1 SGDLS and CDR2 YYNGEE.